The 23 T cell receptor beta chains below come from one sample, sequenced in a study of CD8+ T cells in alopecia areata. Treatment here: oral pan-JAK inhibitor, 5-10 mg twice daily. Extracted RNA was reverse transcribed, and the resulting cDNA served as sequencing template. Sequencing was performed with immunoSEQ multiplex PCR; in TCRdb, only in-frame clones are kept and a portion is missing. In the table there are about 210,000 clones, 50% to 75% of which are singletons. This specimen was CD4+ T cells sorted from blood, taken at week 4, from a patient treated with tofacitinib. The origin of the receptors is a human donor with alopecia areata.

The chain uses TRBV15 and TRBJ2-5; D is unresolved. Germline-derived CDR1 and CDR2 are LNHNV and YYDKDF (reference sequence). The length of the CDR3 is 15 residues. The ends were cut back, 1 base at V and 1 base at J, with 10 bases in the middle. The CDR3 here is CATSRALLGQETQYF. CDR3 in DNA: TGTGCCACCAGCAGAGCCTTACTGGGCCAAGAGACCCAGTACTTC. Drawing the rest from reference TRBV15 and TRBJ2-5, the complete variable domain is DAMVIQNPRYQVTQFGKPVTLSCSQTLNHNVMYWYQQKSSQAPKLLFHYYDKDFNNEADTPDNFQSRRPNTSFCFLDIRSPGLGDTAMYLCATSRALLGQETQYFGPGTRLLVL.

The rearrangement links TRBV6-5 to TRBJ2-7; possible D gene TRBD1, 6 bases. With 0 bases removed from V and 2 bases from J, the gap between germline ends came to 11 bases. Germline CDR1 and CDR2: MNHEY and SVGAGI. This CDR3 region has 15 residues. In DNA, the CDR3 is TGTGCCAGCAGTTACTCGTTGGGACAAACCTACGAGCAGTACTTC. Amino acids: CASSYSLGQTYEQYF.

The rearrangement joins TRBV2 to TRBJ1-1; TRBD1 might be the D (6 bases). V was cut by 6 bases and J by 8 bases, with 13 bases left in between. The CDR3 has 12 residues. Germline CDR1 and CDR2: SNHLY and FYNNEI. Here the CDR3 reads CASSFRQAEAFF. Written as DNA, the CDR3 is TGTGCCAGCAGCTTTCGACAGGCAGAAGCTTTCTTT.

The chain couples TRBV25-1 to TRBJ2-7; possibly TRBD1 for D (5 bases). From germline, CDR1 is MGHDK and CDR2 SYGVNS. V lost 11 bases to trimming and J lost 6 bases, with 11 bases between them. This CDR3 is 10 amino acids long. The DNA of the CDR3 is TGTGCCGGAAGTAGGGGCGAGCAGTACTTC. Translating gives CAGSRGEQYF.

The V gene is TRBV6-6, the J gene TRBJ1-1; TRBD1 is a possible D gene (6 bases). The CDR3 runs 14 residues. Germline V lookup: CDR1 MNHNY, CDR2 SVGAGI (reference sequence). V was pared by 4 bases and J by 1 base, with 10 bases between. CDR3 DNA sequence: TGTGCCAGCAGTTGGACAGAAACGAACACTGAAGCTTTCTTT. It encodes CASSWTETNTEAFF.

The J gene is TRBJ2-5, the V gene TRBV9; 11 bases are shared with TRBD2. This CDR3 has 17 residues. Germline values: CDR1 SGDLS, CDR2 YYNGEE. J gave up 10 bases and V 3 bases, and 17 bases lay outside the gene matches. As DNA, the CDR3 is TGTGCCAGCAGCGCCCCTGGGGCTAGCGGGGGGCCCTGGGACCAGTACTTC. Protein product: CASSAPGASGGPWDQYF.

The V gene is TRBV20-1, the J gene TRBJ1-1; possible D gene TRBD1, 6 bases. V lost 2 bases, J lost 11 bases, and 12 bases lay in between. Germline-derived CDR1 and CDR2 are DFQATT and SNEGSKA (reference sequence). The CDR3 contains 11 residues. Here the CDR3 reads CSARKWRGAFF. For the CDR3, the DNA is TGCAGTGCTAGAAAGTGGAGGGGGGCTTTCTTT.

The rearrangement joins TRBV30 to TRBJ2-7; no clear D. V was clipped by 0 bases and J by 2 bases, with 8 bases between them. The germline V gene has CDR1 GTSNPN and CDR2 SVGIG (reference sequence). The CDR3 is 13 amino acids. CDR3 protein: CAWSVQAPYEQYF. CDR3 nucleotide sequence: TGTGCCTGGAGTGTTCAGGCTCCCTACGAGCAGTACTTC.

The chain employs TRBV30 and TRBJ2-7, with TRBD2 matching 9 bases. The CDR3 spans 13 residues. Germline values: CDR1 GTSNPN, CDR2 SVGIG (reference sequence). Trimming took 3 bases from V and 6 from J; bases not matched to a gene: 6. For the CDR3, the DNA is TGTGCCTGGAGCGCGGGGGGGCCCGGCGAGCAGTACTTC. Residues: CAWSAGGPGEQYF.

The chain employs TRBV5-4 and TRBJ2-7; D not certain. The J call may be wrong; the DNA end is better matched by TRBJ2-5. The CDR3 is 12 residues long. CDR1 SGHNT and CDR2 YYREEE come from the germline V gene (reference sequence). This CDR3 reads CASSIQQETQYF. The CDR3 DNA follows: TGTGCCAGCAGCATTCAACAAGAGACCCAGTACTTC.

This chain uses TRBV25-1 with TRBJ1-2; possibly TRBD1 for D (6 bases). This CDR3 is 14 amino acids long. Trimming left V 1 base short and J 5 bases short, with 11 bases between. Germline V gene data show CDR1 as MGHDK and CDR2 as SYGVNS. In DNA form, the CDR3 reads TGTGCCAGCAGTGAATTTGAAGGGGGTTATGGCTACACCTTC. It is translated as CASSEFEGGYGYTF.

The V and J genes are TRBV7-2 and TRBJ2-3, with D unresolved. Germline values: CDR1 SGHTA, CDR2 FQGNSA. The CDR3 runs 12 residues. V lost 7 bases and J 4 bases, leaving 9 bases between the germline ends. The CDR3 sequence: CASTLLSDTQYF. CDR3 in DNA: TGTGCCAGCACCCTACTATCAGATACGCAGTATTTT.

For this clone: The same CDR3 can be traced to other DNA sequences in this sample. V and J are TRBV27 and TRBJ2-3, with TRBD2 matching 12 bases. The germline CDR1 and CDR2 sequences are MNHEY and SMNVEV (reference sequence). Trimming removed 4 bases from V and 4 bases from J; junction bases left unmatched: 0. The CDR3 spans 14 residues. For the CDR3, the DNA is TGTGCCAGCAGTTCTAGCGGGGGGGCAGATACGCAGTATTTT. Translated: CASSSSGGADTQYF.

This chain links TRBV30 with TRBJ1-6, with TRBD1 matching over 7 bases. This CDR3 region has 14 residues. Unmatched junction bases numbered 8, after V lost 3 bases and J lost 9 bases. Germline V gene data show CDR1 as GTSNPN and CDR2 as SVGIG (reference sequence). CDR3 loop: CAWRDGTDTSPLHF. DNA for the CDR3: TGTGCCTGGAGGGATGGGACAGATACTTCACCCCTCCACTTT.

The chain is built from TRBV4-1 and TRBJ2-5; D is unresolved. The germline V gene has CDR1 MGHRA and CDR2 YSYEKL. V was trimmed by 2 bases and J by 1 base, leaving 8 bases between them. This CDR3 comprises 14 residues. CDR3 sequence reads: CASSQTLVQETQYF. The CDR3 nucleotides read TGCGCCAGCAGCCAAACGCTAGTCCAAGAGACCCAGTACTTC.

The CDR3 loop is CASSLDRGGTDTQYF. CDR3 coding DNA: TGCGCCAGCAGCTTGGACAGGGGAGGCACAGATACGCAGTATTTT. V gene TRBV5-1 combines with J gene TRBJ2-3, with 7 bases aligning to TRBD1. Germline V CDR1 and CDR2: SGHRS, YFSETQ. The CDR3 spans 15 residues. V was clipped by 0 bases and J by 1 base; unmatched bases: 2.

The chain employs TRBV6-6 and TRBJ2-2; 10 bases map to TRBD1. This CDR3 spans 15 amino acids. Losses at the gene ends were 6 bases for V and 2 bases for J; bases not matched to a gene: 3. The germline V gene has CDR1 MNHNY and CDR2 SVGAGI (reference sequence). In DNA form, the CDR3 reads TGTGCCAGCAGCCCGACAGGGGGCAACACCGGGGAGCTGTTTTTT. It translates to CASSPTGGNTGELFF.

This clone appeared a single time. The V gene is TRBV30, the J gene TRBJ2-1, with 12 bases fitting TRBD1. The CDR3 has 15 residues. Germline V CDR1 and CDR2: GTSNPN, SVGIG (reference sequence). Losses at the gene ends were 3 bases for V and 8 bases for J; bases not matched to a gene: 8. The CDR3 bases are TGTGCCTGGAGCATGGGGGACAGGGGGCTGGATGAGCAGTTCTTC. This encodes CAWSMGDRGLDEQFF.

In its sample, this clone was seen once. The rearrangement joins TRBV7-9 to TRBJ2-7; D uncertain. The CDR3 consists of 12 residues. Per the germline V gene, CDR1 is SEHNR and CDR2 is FQNEAQ (reference sequence). V was shortened by 5 bases and J by 7 bases, with 12 bases between the two germline ends. This CDR3 is CASSRGFGEQYF. CDR3 in DNA: TGTGCCAGCAGCCGAGGCTTTGGGGAGCAGTACTTC.

This rearrangement joins TRBV30 to TRBJ2-3; no firm D call. This CDR3 has 13 residues. Germline CDR1 is GTSNPN and CDR2 is SVGIG (reference sequence). V was pared by 5 bases and J by 11 bases, with 20 bases between. The CDR3 loop reads CAWGRNWARMQYF. DNA of the CDR3: TGTGCCTGGGGTCGTAATTGGGCTAGGATGCAGTATTTT.

This rearrangement joins TRBV2 to TRBJ2-7, with D perhaps TRBD1 (6 bases). The CDR3 sequence is 14 residues long. V lost 6 bases to trimming and J lost 0 bases, with 12 bases between them. From germline, CDR1 is SNHLY and CDR2 FYNNEI. The CDR3 bases are TGTGCCAGCAGCGTTCGGACAGCCTCCTACGAGCAGTACTTC. This codes for CASSVRTASYEQYF.

The gene calls are TRBV2 and TRBJ2-3; D gene uncertain. Germline loops: CDR1 SNHLY, CDR2 FYNNEI. The CDR3 is made up of 10 amino acids. Trimming stripped 8 bases from V and 4 bases from J, with 4 bases between. As DNA, the CDR3 is TGTGCCAGCGGTGCAGATACGCAGTATTTT. Its protein is CASGADTQYF.

J is TRBJ2-5 and V is TRBV4-1; 8 bases are shared with TRBD1. Germline trimming cut 1 base from V and 2 bases from J; bases unmatched to any gene: 3. The CDR3 is made up of 15 amino acids. Germline V gene data show CDR1 as MGHRA and CDR2 as YSYEKL. CDR3 region: CASSQGDRRQETQYF. Written as DNA, the CDR3 is TGCGCCAGCAGCCAAGGGGACAGGCGTCAAGAGACCCAGTACTTC.